These 2 T cell receptor beta chains were sequenced from one sample in a study of shared clonotypes between healthy human individuals. Some clones are missing from TCRdb's copy, which holds only in-frame ones; the method was immunoSEQ multiplex PCR. Of more than 1.2 million clones in the sample, less than 99% were seen once. Sequencing used naive CD4+ T cells sorted from blood. The sample's subset: CD45RA+ positively selected. Receptors were obtained from a man younger than 45 in good health.

The chain recombines TRBV19 with TRBJ2-7; D possibly corresponds to TRBD2 (6 bases). This CDR3 is 13 amino acids long. The V gene lost 6 bases and the J gene lost 7 bases, with 16 bases spanning the gap. Per germline, CDR1 LNHDA and CDR2 SQIVND (reference sequence). The CDR3 coding sequence is TGTGCCAGTAGGGAAGACCCCGGGGGAGAGCAGTACTTC. Translated, it gives CASREDPGGEQYF.

This clone was seen a single time. The chain joins TRBV9 to TRBJ1-2; D uncertain. CDR1 and CDR2 from the germline V gene are SGDLS and YYNGEE. V was trimmed by 4 bases and J by 8 bases, leaving 15 bases between them. This CDR3 spans 13 amino acids. In DNA form, the CDR3 reads TGTGCCAGCAGCCTCGGCCAGGTGGGAGGCTACACCTTC. Amino acid sequence: CASSLGQVGGYTF.